Below, 32 T cell receptor beta chains from the same sample are listed, as sequenced in a study of blood T cells in healthy people across ages. The second PCR ran roughly 6 to 11 cycles with a sample-barcoded 5' primer and J-beta primers. TCRdb reprocessed the 5' RACE reads with MiXCR, giving one entry per CDR3 protein. The table records under 2 million distinct CDR3 sequences, about 35% of them present only once. Sequenced material: blood. Every receptor here comes from a woman in her 30s in good health.

V gene TRBV27 combines with J gene TRBJ2-1, with unresolved D. V was trimmed by 1 base and J by 2 bases, leaving 9 bases between them. The CDR3 runs 15 residues. Per germline, CDR1 MNHEY and CDR2 SMNVEV (reference sequence). The DNA for the CDR3 is TGTGCCAGCAGTTTATGGGCAAAACCCTACAATGAGCAGTTCTTC. Residues: CASSLWAKPYNEQFF.

This clonotype showed up just a few times. This chain links TRBV27 with TRBJ2-6, with a weak D call TRBD2 (5 bases). The CDR3 sequence is 16 residues long. Germline-derived CDR1 and CDR2 are MNHEY and SMNVEV (reference sequence). Between the trimmed V and J ends, which lost 6 bases and 2 bases, there was a span of 14 bases. The CDR3 DNA reads as TGTGCCAGCAGCCCTGCGGTCGGGACTGGGGCCAACGTCCTGACTTTC. It translates to CASSPAVGTGANVLTF.

There are a few counts of this clonotype. This sequence joins TRBV20-1 and TRBJ1-5, with D possibly matching TRBD1 (5 bases). The CDR3 contains 14 residues. V gave up 0 bases and J gave up 7 bases, with 13 bases separating them. Germline CDR1 and CDR2: DFQATT and SNEGSKA (reference sequence). CDR3: CSAREPGPGQPQHF. DNA of the CDR3: TGCAGTGCTAGAGAACCAGGGCCGGGGCAGCCCCAGCATTTT.

The rearrangement uses TRBV12-3 or TRBV12-4 and TRBJ2-3; 10 bases are a match to TRBD2. The V and J ends lost 3 bases and 5 bases, in that order; junction bases with no gene match: 11. The CDR3 has 17 amino acids. The CDR3 is CASSFVSSGGRGDTQYF. The CDR3 DNA is TGTGCCAGCAGTTTTGTGAGTAGCGGGGGGCGAGGAGATACGCAGTATTTT.

This clonotype was found many times. One end of the junction does not line up with germline, which may come from a read error. The V call is TRBV7-8, the J call TRBJ2-1; 7 bases map to TRBD1. Germline V gene sequence: CDR1 SGHVS, CDR2 FQNEAQ. The CDR3 has 15 amino acids. CDR3 in DNA: TGTGCCAGCAGCTTAGATGAGACAGGGTACACTGAGCAGTTCTTC. Residues: CASSLDETGYTEQFF.

This chain uses TRBV5-1 with TRBJ2-7; no definite D call. The V end lost 10 bases, the J end lost 6 bases, and 11 bases lay between the germline ends. Germline V lookup: CDR1 SGHRS, CDR2 YFSETQ. The CDR3 loop spans 10 amino acids. The CDR3 DNA reads as TGCGCCGGAGACTTACTCGAGCAGTACTTC. Encoded protein: CAGDLLEQYF.

This clonotype has more than one count but fewer than ten. The CDR3 reads CASRGTRPPYEQYF. The CDR3 region has the DNA TGTGCCAGCAGAGGTACGAGGCCCCCCTACGAGCAGTACTTC. The V call is TRBV6-5, the J call TRBJ2-7; no clear D gene. Trimming stripped 6 bases from V and 2 bases from J, with 14 bases between. Germline CDR1 and CDR2: MNHEY and SVGAGI. The CDR3 is 14 residues long.

There are a few counts of this clonotype. The gene calls are TRBV6-1 and TRBJ2-7; D is unclear. Per germline, CDR1 MNHNS and CDR2 SASEGT. Trimming removed 2 bases from V and 9 bases from J, with 17 bases in between. The CDR3 totals 14 residues. CDR3 sequence: CASSEPSVSYRQYF. In DNA form, the CDR3 reads TGTGCCAGCAGTGAACCGTCGGTATCTTACCGGCAGTACTTC.

V usage is TRBV5-4 and J usage is TRBJ2-7; 11 nucleotides line up with TRBD2. The CDR3 contains 16 residues. V was clipped by 0 bases and J by 3 bases; unmatched bases: 5. Germline lookup yields CDR1 SGHNT and CDR2 YYREEE (reference sequence). CDR3 loop: CASSLGGLADSYEQYF. CDR3 nucleotide sequence: TGTGCCAGCAGCTTGGGGGGACTAGCGGATAGCTACGAGCAGTACTTC.

Points on this clonotype: Sequence at one end of the junction differs from germline and may be a read error. The chain links TRBV5-1 to TRBJ2-3; possibly TRBD2 for D (6 bases). Germline V gene sequence: CDR1 SGHRS, CDR2 YFSETQ. This CDR3 spans 16 amino acids. CDR3 region: CASSADRDLRTDAQYF. CDR3 nucleotide sequence: TGCGCCAGCAGCGCTGACCGGGACTTACGCACAGATGCGCAGTATTTT.

This CDR3 reads CASSGLAGEIDWGQYF. Here the CDR3 DNA reads TGTGCCAGCAGTGGACTAGCGGGAGAAATTGATTGGGGGCAGTACTTC. The V and J genes are TRBV25-1 and TRBJ2-5, with TRBD2 matching 12 bases. The CDR3 length is 16 residues. V trimming: 4 bases; J trimming: 11 bases; junction bases outside the gene matches: 14. Germline V gene sequence: CDR1 MGHDK, CDR2 SYGVNS.

The chain couples TRBV12-3 or TRBV12-4 to TRBJ1-5; D unresolved. The CDR3 length is 14 residues. Trimming took 6 bases from V and 2 from J, leaving 11 bases between them. CDR3 region: CASRVGGGNQPQHF. The CDR3 DNA reads as TGTGCCAGCAGGGTTGGAGGAGGCAATCAGCCCCAGCATTTT.

This chain connects TRBV3-1 to TRBJ1-1; D perhaps matches TRBD1 (5 bases). Trimming left V 4 bases short and J 0 bases short, with 12 bases between. This CDR3 contains 15 residues. Germline CDR1 and CDR2: LGHDT and YNNKEL (reference sequence). The CDR3 DNA reads TGTGCCAGCAGCCTCCACCCAGGGATGAACACTGAAGCTTTCTTT. Translation gives CASSLHPGMNTEAFF.

This clonotype has only a few counts. This sequence joins TRBV6-1 and TRBJ2-5, with 9 nucleotides matching TRBD1. With V trimmed by 7 bases and J by 5 bases, 8 bases remained unmatched. Germline CDR1 MNHNS, CDR2 SASEGT. The CDR3 sequence is 14 residues long. The CDR3 spells CASNSQGAAETQYF. The CDR3 DNA reads as TGTGCCAGCAATTCACAGGGGGCGGCGGAGACCCAGTACTTC.

The table lists this clonotype with a few counts. CDR3 DNA sequence: TGTGCCAGCAGTTCCTCAAATCCCGGGCAGTACTTC. Its protein is CASSSSNPGQYF. V and J are TRBV28 and TRBJ2-7; D is ambiguous. V lost 4 bases, J lost 9 bases, and 13 bases lay in between. CDR1 and CDR2 (germline): MDHEN, SYDVKM. The CDR3 totals 12 residues.

This clonotype was seen ten or more times. The V call is TRBV29-1, the J call TRBJ2-5; either TRBD1 or TRBD2 may fit D (5 bases each). Germline CDR1 reads SQVTM; CDR2 reads ANQGSEA. The CDR3 runs to 11 residues. V gave up 1 base and J gave up 5 bases, with 5 bases separating them. For the CDR3, the DNA is TGCAGCGTTGAAGGGGACGAGACCCAGTACTTC. Translation: CSVEGDETQYF.

The CDR3 protein is CASKRGFQETQYF. CDR3 in DNA: TGTGCCAGCAAGCGGGGGTTCCAAGAGACCCAGTACTTC. The V gene is TRBV2, the J gene TRBJ2-5; 8 bases line up with TRBD2. The CDR3 spans 13 residues. With 7 bases clipped from V and 1 base from J, the junction kept 2 bases outside the gene matches. Germline values: CDR1 SNHLY, CDR2 FYNNEI.

V gene TRBV27 combines with J gene TRBJ2-1, with D tentatively TRBD1 (6 bases). Germline values: CDR1 MNHEY, CDR2 SMNVEV (reference sequence). V was clipped by 3 bases and J by 2 bases, with 17 bases between them. CDR3 length: 17 residues. CDR3 nucleotides: TGTGCCAGCAGTTTTTATCCGACAGGAAAACCCTACAATGAGCAGTTCTTC. Translated: CASSFYPTGKPYNEQFF.

This clonotype was seen many times. This chain uses TRBV29-1 with TRBJ1-4; D is unresolved. Germline V lookup: CDR1 SQVTM, CDR2 ANQGSEA. V lost 0 bases to trimming and J lost 8 bases, with 10 bases between them. The length of the CDR3 is 13 residues. In DNA form, the CDR3 reads TGCAGCGTTGAAGAGGGGATCGGCGAAAAACTGTTTTTT. This translates into CSVEEGIGEKLFF.

Regarding this clonotype: This could be a read error, since a much larger clone is one nucleotide away. This sequence joins TRBV4-1 and TRBJ2-3, with TRBD2 identical over 13 bases. CDR1 and CDR2 (germline): MGHRA, YSYEKL. The CDR3 is 16 amino acids. CDR3 sequence (DNA): TGCGCCACCAGCTCACCCGGGACTAGCGGGATAGTTGCGCAGTATTTT. It yields the protein CATSSPGTSGIVAQYF.

This clonotype was observed a few times. The V call is TRBV27, the J call TRBJ1-5; 10 bases line up with TRBD1. There are 15 residues in the CDR3. CDR1 is MNHEY, CDR2 SMNVEV, per germline (reference sequence). With 4 bases clipped from V and 6 bases from J, the junction kept 6 bases outside the gene matches. The CDR3 reads CASSSDRGLGQPQHF. The CDR3 nucleotides are TGTGCCAGCAGTTCCGACAGGGGGCTGGGTCAGCCCCAGCATTTT.

This chain links TRBV13 with TRBJ2-7, with D perhaps assigned TRBD1 or TRBD2 (6 bases each). This CDR3 is 13 amino acids long. Trimming removed 11 bases from V and 6 bases from J, with 20 bases in between. Germline-derived CDR1 and CDR2 are PRHDT and FYEKMQ (reference sequence). In DNA, the CDR3 is TGTGCCGGTCTCCAGGGGACTTCGAGCGAGCAGTACTTC. Translation gives CAGLQGTSSEQYF.

This clonotype was seen more than once but under ten times. The chain links TRBV2 to TRBJ2-7; D might be TRBD2 (5 bases). CDR1 and CDR2 from the germline V gene are SNHLY and FYNNEI. The length of the CDR3 is 14 residues. V dropped 6 bases and J dropped 2 bases, with 14 bases sitting between them. The CDR3 DNA reads TGTGCCAGCAGCGGAGGACGCTTCCCCTACGAGCAGTACTTC. This gives the protein CASSGGRFPYEQYF.

This clonotype was found a few times. This chain joins TRBV6-1 and TRBJ2-5, with D possibly being TRBD2 (6 bases). This CDR3 spans 13 amino acids. Germline lookup yields CDR1 MNHNS and CDR2 SASEGT. Between the trimmed V and J ends, which lost 3 bases and 5 bases, there was a span of 10 bases. The CDR3 is CASSEGGIETQYF. The CDR3 region has the DNA TGTGCCAGCAGTGAGGGGGGTATTGAGACCCAGTACTTC.

This clonotype occurred a few times. The J gene is TRBJ2-5, the V gene TRBV6-5; no definite D call. Germline V lookup: CDR1 MNHEY, CDR2 SVGAGI. Trimming took 0 bases from V and 7 from J, leaving 12 bases between them. The CDR3 totals 14 residues. The CDR3 region has the DNA TGTGCCAGCAGTTACTCGAACACGCTGGGGACCCAGTACTTC. Amino acid sequence: CASSYSNTLGTQYF.

V usage is TRBV28 and J usage is TRBJ2-5; TRBD2 matches at 7 bases. The V and J ends lost 6 bases and 4 bases, in that order; junction bases with no gene match: 8. The CDR3 is made up of 14 amino acids. Germline-derived CDR1 and CDR2 are MDHEN and SYDVKM. The CDR3, as DNA: TGTGCCAGCAGGCCTGGGGGGGTCCTAGAGACCCAGTACTTC. Translated: CASRPGGVLETQYF.

This clonotype has a handful of counts. The CDR3 DNA follows: TGTGCCAGCACCTTACAGGGACCCAAAAACATTCAGTACTTC. It codes for CASTLQGPKNIQYF. J is TRBJ2-4 and V is TRBV2; perhaps TRBD1 as D (6 bases). Trimming removed 7 bases from V and 2 bases from J, with 12 bases in between. The CDR3 is 14 residues long. CDR1 is SNHLY, CDR2 FYNNEI, per germline.

The rearrangement uses TRBV20-1 and TRBJ1-2; D perhaps matches TRBD1 (6 bases). Trimming took 0 bases from V and 4 from J, leaving 15 bases between them. The CDR3 contains 15 residues. Germline assignment: CDR1 DFQATT and CDR2 SNEGSKA (reference sequence). The CDR3 region has the DNA TGCAGTGCTAGAGAACAAAACAGGGAGGGCTATGGCTACACCTTC. This translates into CSAREQNREGYGYTF.

The gene calls are TRBV19 and TRBJ1-5; no firm D call. The CDR3 consists of 17 residues. V lost 4 bases and J 0 bases, leaving 16 bases between the germline ends. Per germline, CDR1 LNHDA and CDR2 SQIVND (reference sequence). CDR3: CASSTLTRGSSNQPQHF. In nucleotides, the CDR3 is TGTGCCAGTAGTACCCTAACTCGGGGTAGTAGCAATCAGCCCCAGCATTTT. Filled out from reference TRBV19 and TRBJ1-5, the complete variable domain reads DGGITQSPKYLFRKEGQNVTLSCEQNLNHDAMYWYRQDPGQGLRLIYYSQIVNDFQKGDIAEGYSVSREKKESFPLTVTSAQKNPTAFYLCASSTLTRGSSNQPQHFGDGTRLSIL.

The genes are TRBV28 and TRBJ1-1; D remains unclear. Germline values: CDR1 MDHEN, CDR2 SYDVKM. CDR3 length: 14 amino acids. Between the trimmed V and J ends, which lost 10 bases and 3 bases, there was a span of 18 bases. CDR3 sequence (DNA): TGTGCCACCCAAGCATACTCGGTAGACACTGAAGCTTTCTTT. It codes for CATQAYSVDTEAFF.

This clonotype was detected many times. The chain combines TRBV29-1 with TRBJ2-7; 12 bases align to TRBD2. The CDR3 contains 13 residues. V trimming: 7 bases; J trimming: 2 bases; junction bases outside the gene matches: 3. Germline V CDR1 and CDR2: SQVTM, ANQGSEA. The CDR3 DNA follows: TGCAGCGGCTCTAGCGGGAGGGCCTACGAGCAGTACTTC. Residues: CSGSSGRAYEQYF.

This clonotype came up many times. The chain uses TRBV5-6 and TRBJ2-3; D is perhaps TRBD1 or TRBD2 (5 bases each). The CDR3 has 19 amino acids. V shed 5 bases and J shed 0 bases, with 25 bases lying between them. CDR1 is SGHDT and CDR2 is YYEEEE in the germline V gene. The CDR3 region has the DNA TGTGCCAGCAGTTCCCCCCCGGGGCAGGGAGAGTCTAGCACAGATACGCAGTATTTT. It codes for CASSSPPGQGESSTDTQYF. Full variable domain (missing parts from reference TRBV5-6 and TRBJ2-3): DAGVTQSPTHLIKTRGQQVTLRCSPKSGHDTVSWYQQALGQGPQFIFQYYEEEERQRGNFPDRFSGHQFPNYSSELNVNALLLGDSALYLCASSSPPGQGESSTDTQYFGPGTRLTVL.